This is a list of T cell receptor beta chains from one sample in a study of shared clonotypes between healthy human individuals. Here immunoSEQ multiplex PCR was the method, and the copy in TCRdb shows in-frame clones only, minus some. Among roughly 2,500,000 clones listed, over 85% were seen once. The sample consisted of naive CD4+ T cells from PBMCs. The receptors originated from a man aged 18 to 29 in good health. Some clones in this sample may be carry-over from other donors' samples. Both conserved end residues are part of each CDR3. D genes are given only for firm matches. Clone size is not always given. Where it is, it says once, few, many or a class for expanded clones.

clone size: -
D gene: TRBD1
V gene: TRBV25-1
J gene: TRBJ1-1
CDR3 protein: CASNRGDTEAFF
CDR3 DNA: TGTGCCAGCAACAGGGGGGACACTGAAGCTTTCTTT

clone size: few
D gene: TRBD2
V gene: TRBV28
J gene: TRBJ2-5
CDR3 protein: CASISGLAGETQYF
CDR3 DNA: TGTGCCAGCATCTCCGGACTAGCGGGAGAGACCCAGTACTTC

clone size: -
D gene: -
V gene: TRBV2
J gene: TRBJ1-5
CDR3 protein: CASSLVPHESQHF
CDR3 DNA: TGTGCCAGCAGTCTCGTACCGCACGAGTCCCAGCATTTT

clone size: -
D gene: TRBD2
V gene: TRBV5-1
J gene: TRBJ2-1
CDR3 protein: CASSLTSGPYNEQFF
CDR3 DNA: TGCGCCAGCAGCTTGACTAGCGGGCCGTACAATGAGCAGTTCTTC

clone size: -
D gene: TRBD1
V gene: TRBV5-8
J gene: TRBJ1-6
CDR3 protein: CASSLGQGVSYNSPLHF
CDR3 DNA: TGTGCCAGCAGCCTGGGACAGGGGGTTTCCTATAATTCACCCCTCCACTTT

clone size: -
D gene: TRBD1
V gene: TRBV28
J gene: TRBJ1-1
CDR3 protein: CASGETGGEAFF
CDR3 DNA: TGTGCCAGCGGAGAAACAGGGGGGGAAGCTTTCTTT

clone size: -
D gene: TRBD1
V gene: TRBV5-1
J gene: TRBJ2-7
CDR3 protein: CASSYQPRDRGINEQYF
CDR3 DNA: TGCGCCAGCAGCTACCAACCCCGGGACAGGGGGATCAACGAGCAGTACTTC

clone size: -
D gene: -
V gene: TRBV19
J gene: TRBJ1-5
CDR3 protein: CASSIGWSDQPQHF
CDR3 DNA: TGTGCCAGTAGTATCGGATGGAGCGATCAGCCCCAGCATTTT

clone size: -
D gene: TRBD2
V gene: TRBV5-1
J gene: TRBJ2-1
CDR3 protein: CASSLTSGRNEQFF
CDR3 DNA: TGCGCCAGCAGCTTGACCAGCGGGAGAAATGAGCAGTTCTTC

clone size: -
D gene: -
V gene: TRBV5-4
J gene: TRBJ2-4
CDR3 protein: CASSLDRGSNIQYF
CDR3 DNA: TGTGCCAGCAGCTTGGACCGCGGATCAAACATTCAGTACTTC

clone size: -
D gene: -
V gene: TRBV28
J gene: TRBJ2-2
CDR3 protein: CASSLTGANTGELFF
CDR3 DNA: TGTGCCAGCAGTTTAACGGGAGCGAACACCGGGGAGCTGTTTTTT

clone size: -
D gene: TRBD2
V gene: TRBV7-9
J gene: TRBJ2-3
CDR3 protein: CASQKRTSGSTDTQYF
CDR3 DNA: TGTGCCAGTCAGAAGAGGACTAGCGGGAGCACAGATACGCAGTATTTT

clone size: -
D gene: TRBD2
V gene: TRBV5-1
J gene: TRBJ2-5
CDR3 protein: CASSNYQGGRAIETQYF
CDR3 DNA: TGCGCCAGCAGTAATTATCAAGGCGGGAGGGCCATTGAGACCCAGTACTTC

clone size: -
D gene: TRBD2
V gene: TRBV28
J gene: TRBJ2-2
CDR3 protein: CASRDRQREGNTGELFF
CDR3 DNA: TGTGCCAGCAGGGACCGCCAGCGGGAGGGAAACACCGGGGAGCTGTTTTTT

clone size: -
D gene: -
V gene: TRBV28
J gene: TRBJ2-2
CDR3 protein: CASSPLTGRDGELFF
CDR3 DNA: TGTGCCAGCAGTCCCTTGACAGGGCGGGACGGGGAGCTGTTTTTT

clone size: -
D gene: -
V gene: TRBV12-5
J gene: TRBJ2-7
CDR3 protein: CASGFDFGQGMNYEQYF
CDR3 DNA: TGTGCTAGTGGTTTTGATTTCGGTCAGGGGATGAATTACGAGCAGTACTTC

clone size: -
D gene: TRBD1
V gene: TRBV19
J gene: TRBJ1-1
CDR3 protein: CASSKPDRVHTEAFF
CDR3 DNA: TGTGCCAGTAGTAAGCCCGACAGGGTTCACACTGAAGCTTTCTTT

clone size: -
D gene: -
V gene: TRBV5-5
J gene: TRBJ2-5
CDR3 protein: CASSFGGETQYF
CDR3 DNA: TGTGCCAGCAGCTTTGGGGGGGAGACCCAGTACTTC

clone size: -
D gene: -
V gene: TRBV7-2
J gene: TRBJ2-1
CDR3 protein: CASSRAGSSEQFF
CDR3 DNA: TGTGCCAGCAGCCGAGCAGGGAGTAGCGAGCAGTTCTTC

clone size: -
D gene: -
V gene: TRBV27
J gene: TRBJ1-5
CDR3 protein: CASSFVSAGPQHF
CDR3 DNA: TGTGCCAGCAGTTTTGTATCAGCGGGGCCCCAGCATTTT

clone size: -
D gene: -
V gene: TRBV7-6
J gene: TRBJ1-2
CDR3 protein: CASSYTRGYGYTF
CDR3 DNA: TGTGCCAGCAGCTATACAAGGGGCTATGGCTACACCTTC

clone size: once
D gene: TRBD1
V gene: TRBV6-1
J gene: TRBJ1-3
CDR3 protein: CASSPTGVSGNTIYF
CDR3 DNA: TGTGCCAGCAGCCCCACAGGGGTCTCTGGAAACACCATATATTTT

clone size: -
D gene: TRBD2
V gene: TRBV30
J gene: TRBJ2-3
CDR3 protein: CAWSPGGLSDTQYF
CDR3 DNA: TGTGCCTGGAGTCCGGGGGGATTGTCAGATACGCAGTATTTT

clone size: -
D gene: TRBD1
V gene: TRBV27
J gene: TRBJ1-6
CDR3 protein: CASTPLYGTDNSPLHF
CDR3 DNA: TGTGCCAGCACTCCCCTCTACGGGACAGATAATTCACCCCTCCACTTT

clone size: -
D gene: TRBD1
V gene: TRBV28
J gene: TRBJ1-2
CDR3 protein: CASSLQGLVGGYTF
CDR3 DNA: TGTGCCAGCAGCCTACAGGGGTTAGTTGGTGGCTACACCTTC

clone size: -
D gene: -
V gene: TRBV5-1
J gene: TRBJ2-5
CDR3 protein: CASSVTGYQETQYF
CDR3 DNA: TGCGCCAGCAGCGTTACAGGGTACCAAGAGACCCAGTACTTC

clone size: -
D gene: TRBD1
V gene: TRBV11-2
J gene: TRBJ1-3
CDR3 protein: CASSPQGARWGNTIYF
CDR3 DNA: TGTGCCAGCAGCCCACAGGGGGCTCGGTGGGGAAACACCATATATTTT

clone size: -
D gene: -
V gene: TRBV9
J gene: TRBJ2-3
CDR3 protein: CASSVVGAQRSTQYF
CDR3 DNA: TGTGCCAGCAGCGTAGTCGGGGCCCAACGCAGTACGCAGTATTTT

clone size: -
D gene: TRBD2
V gene: TRBV9
J gene: TRBJ2-2
CDR3 protein: CASSVGYIGTSGSLANTGELFF
CDR3 DNA: TGTGCCAGCAGCGTAGGTTACATCGGGACTAGCGGGAGTCTCGCGAACACCGGGGAGCTGTTTTTT

clone size: -
D gene: -
V gene: TRBV7-8
J gene: TRBJ1-1
CDR3 protein: CASRRSAGVKAFF
CDR3 DNA: TGTGCCAGCAGGCGGAGCGCCGGGGTGAAAGCTTTCTTT

clone size: once
D gene: -
V gene: TRBV7-2
J gene: TRBJ1-1
CDR3 protein: CASTPGRGLVVEAFF
CDR3 DNA: TGTGCCAGCACCCCCGGCAGGGGACTCGTGGTGGAAGCTTTCTTT

clone size: -
D gene: -
V gene: TRBV6-1
J gene: TRBJ2-3
CDR3 protein: CASSSEPLTDTQYF
CDR3 DNA: TGTGCCAGCAGTAGTGAGCCCCTCACAGATACGCAGTATTTT

clone size: few
D gene: -
V gene: TRBV20-1
J gene: TRBJ2-3
CDR3 protein: CSARWADTQYF
CDR3 DNA: TGCAGTGCTAGATGGGCAGATACGCAGTATTTT

clone size: -
D gene: -
V gene: TRBV6-5
J gene: TRBJ1-5
CDR3 protein: CASSYSDGSNQPQHF
CDR3 DNA: TGTGCCAGCAGTTACTCCGACGGAAGCAATCAGCCCCAGCATTTT

clone size: -
D gene: -
V gene: TRBV7-6
J gene: TRBJ1-2
CDR3 protein: CASSLRGRDGYTF
CDR3 DNA: TGTGCCAGCAGCTTACGGGGCCGCGATGGCTACACCTTC

clone size: once
D gene: -
V gene: TRBV9
J gene: TRBJ1-2
CDR3 protein: CASSVGQRGGYTF
CDR3 DNA: TGTGCCAGCAGCGTAGGCCAAAGGGGAGGCTACACCTTC

clone size: -
D gene: TRBD2
V gene: TRBV27
J gene: TRBJ2-5
CDR3 protein: CASSLRTSDWETQYF
CDR3 DNA: TGTGCCAGCAGTTTACGGACTAGCGATTGGGAGACCCAGTACTTC

clone size: -
D gene: -
V gene: TRBV28
J gene: TRBJ2-7
CDR3 protein: CASRVRTPYEQYF
CDR3 DNA: TGTGCCAGCAGGGTCCGAACCCCATACGAGCAGTACTTC

clone size: -
D gene: TRBD2
V gene: TRBV5-1
J gene: TRBJ2-1
CDR3 protein: CASSRRLAGANNEQFF
CDR3 DNA: TGCGCCAGCAGCCGGAGACTAGCGGGAGCCAACAATGAGCAGTTCTTC

clone size: -
D gene: -
V gene: TRBV5-1
J gene: TRBJ2-1
CDR3 protein: CASSPRVAGSSYNEQFF
CDR3 DNA: TGCGCCAGCAGCCCCCGGGTAGCCGGCAGCTCCTACAATGAGCAGTTCTTC

clone size: -
D gene: TRBD1
V gene: TRBV11-2
J gene: TRBJ2-3
CDR3 protein: CASSYRGGEDTQYF
CDR3 DNA: TGTGCCAGCAGCTACAGGGGTGGGGAAGATACGCAGTATTTT